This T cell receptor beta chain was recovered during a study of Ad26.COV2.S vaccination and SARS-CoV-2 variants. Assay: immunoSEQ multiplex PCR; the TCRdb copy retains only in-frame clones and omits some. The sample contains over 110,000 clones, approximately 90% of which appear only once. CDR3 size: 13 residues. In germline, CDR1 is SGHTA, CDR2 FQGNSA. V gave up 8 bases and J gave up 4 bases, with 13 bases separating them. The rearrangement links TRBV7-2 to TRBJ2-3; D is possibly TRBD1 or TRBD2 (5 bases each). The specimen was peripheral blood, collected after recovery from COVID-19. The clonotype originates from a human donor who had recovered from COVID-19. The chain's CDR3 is CASGTGQADTQYF. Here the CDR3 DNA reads TGTGCCAGCGGAACGGGGCAGGCAGATACGCAGTATTTT.